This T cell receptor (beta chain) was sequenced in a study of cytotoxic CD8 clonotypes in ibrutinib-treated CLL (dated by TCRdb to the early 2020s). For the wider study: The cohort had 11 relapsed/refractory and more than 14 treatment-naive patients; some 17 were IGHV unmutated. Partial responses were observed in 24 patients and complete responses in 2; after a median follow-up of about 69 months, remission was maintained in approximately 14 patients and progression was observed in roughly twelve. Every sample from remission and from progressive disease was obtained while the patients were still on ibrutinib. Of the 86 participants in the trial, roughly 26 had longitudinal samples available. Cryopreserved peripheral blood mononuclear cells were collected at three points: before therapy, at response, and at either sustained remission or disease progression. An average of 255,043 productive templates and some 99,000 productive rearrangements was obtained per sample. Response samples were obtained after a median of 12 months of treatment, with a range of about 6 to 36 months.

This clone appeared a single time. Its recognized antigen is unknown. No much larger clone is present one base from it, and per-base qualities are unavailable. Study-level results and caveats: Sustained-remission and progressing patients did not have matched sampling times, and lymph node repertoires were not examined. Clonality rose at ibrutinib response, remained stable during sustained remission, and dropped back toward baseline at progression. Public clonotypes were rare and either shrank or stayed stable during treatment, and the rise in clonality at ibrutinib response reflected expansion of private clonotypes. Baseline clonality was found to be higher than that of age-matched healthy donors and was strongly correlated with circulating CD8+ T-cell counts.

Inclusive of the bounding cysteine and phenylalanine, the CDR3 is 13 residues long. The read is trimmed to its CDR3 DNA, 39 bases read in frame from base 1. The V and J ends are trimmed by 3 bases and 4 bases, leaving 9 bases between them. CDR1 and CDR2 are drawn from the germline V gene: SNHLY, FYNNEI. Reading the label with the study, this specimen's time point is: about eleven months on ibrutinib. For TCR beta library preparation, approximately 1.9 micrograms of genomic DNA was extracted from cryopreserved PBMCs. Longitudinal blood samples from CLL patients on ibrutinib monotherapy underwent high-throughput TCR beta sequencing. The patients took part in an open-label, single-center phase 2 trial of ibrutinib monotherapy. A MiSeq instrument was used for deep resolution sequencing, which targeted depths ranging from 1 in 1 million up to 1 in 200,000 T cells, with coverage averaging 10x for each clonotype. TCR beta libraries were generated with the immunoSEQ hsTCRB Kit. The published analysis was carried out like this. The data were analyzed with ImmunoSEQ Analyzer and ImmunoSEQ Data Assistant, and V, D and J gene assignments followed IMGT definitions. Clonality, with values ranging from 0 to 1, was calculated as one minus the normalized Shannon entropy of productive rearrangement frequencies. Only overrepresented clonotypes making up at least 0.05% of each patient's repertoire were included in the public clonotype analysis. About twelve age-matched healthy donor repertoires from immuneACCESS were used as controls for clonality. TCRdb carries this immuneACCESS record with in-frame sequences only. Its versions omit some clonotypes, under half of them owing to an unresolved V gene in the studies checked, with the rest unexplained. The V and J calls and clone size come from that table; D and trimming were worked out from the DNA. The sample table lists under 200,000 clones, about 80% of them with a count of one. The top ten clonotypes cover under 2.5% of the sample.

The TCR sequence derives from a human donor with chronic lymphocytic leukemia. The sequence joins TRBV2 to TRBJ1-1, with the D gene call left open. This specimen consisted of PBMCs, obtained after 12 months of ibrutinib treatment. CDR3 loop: CASSDRSITEAFF. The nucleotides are TGTGCCAGCAGTGACAGGTCGATCACTGAAGCTTTCTTT. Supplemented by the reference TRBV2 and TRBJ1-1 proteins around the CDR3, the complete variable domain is EPEVTQTPSHQVTQMGQEVILRCVPISNHLYFYWYRQILGQKVEFLVSFYNNEISEKSEIFDDQFSVERPDGSNFTLKIRSTKLEDSAMYFCASSDRSITEAFFGQGTRLTVV.